These 5 T cell receptor beta chains came from one sample sequenced in a study of PD-L1 blockade in urothelial cancer. Sequencing was performed with immunoSEQ multiplex PCR; in TCRdb, only in-frame clones are kept and a portion is missing. Of around 80,000 clones listed, around 90% are singletons. Specified time point: peripheral blood 6 weeks after treatment start. The source material was PBMCs, sampled around atezolizumab (anti-PD-L1) treatment. The receptor source for this set is a woman of 80 years or more with urothelial cancer.

The CDR3 DNA reads TGTGCCAGCTCATATCCAGGGAACAATCAGCCCCAGCATTTT. The encoded protein is CASSYPGNNQPQHF. The genes are TRBV18 and TRBJ1-5, with TRBD1 as a possible D gene (5 bases). CDR3 length equals 14 residues. CDR1 is KGHSH, CDR2 LQKENI, per germline. The V and J ends lost 5 bases and 3 bases respectively, with 11 bases between them.

The chain employs TRBV4-1 and TRBJ2-1; possible D gene TRBD2, 5 bases. Germline loops: CDR1 MGHRA, CDR2 YSYEKL. CDR3 size: 19 residues. The V and J ends lost 0 bases and 1 base respectively, with 19 bases between them. The CDR3: CASSQDQDLPTRSYNEQFF. DNA of the CDR3: TGCGCCAGCAGCCAAGATCAGGACTTACCAACCCGGTCCTACAATGAGCAGTTCTTC.

This chain connects TRBV15 to TRBJ1-4; D unresolved. Germline assignment: CDR1 LNHNV and CDR2 YYDKDF (reference sequence). The CDR3 contains 15 residues. V shed 5 bases and J shed 7 bases, with 17 bases lying between them. The CDR3 bases are TGTGCCACCAGCCCCCGTGAGGGTACGGGTGAAAAACTGTTTTTT. Encoded protein: CATSPREGTGEKLFF.

The gene calls are TRBV29-1 and TRBJ2-5; D is possibly TRBD1 (5 bases). CDR3 length: 13 amino acids. From germline, CDR1 is SQVTM and CDR2 ANQGSEA. Trimming removed 3 bases at V and 2 bases at J, with 10 bases between. DNA for the CDR3: TGCAGCGTTGAGGGGCAGCAACAAGAGACCCAGTACTTC. Its translation is CSVEGQQQETQYF.

This clone was counted only a few times. The chain is built from TRBV11-3 and TRBJ2-2, with 7 bases that match TRBD2. CDR3 length: 15 amino acids. Trimming took 1 base from V and 5 from J; bases not matched to a gene: 4. Germline V gene data show CDR1 as SGHNT and CDR2 as YENEEA. The CDR3 is CASSLGPGGTGELFF. Here the CDR3 DNA reads TGTGCCAGCAGCTTAGGGCCCGGGGGGACCGGGGAGCTGTTTTTT.